This section outlines one T cell receptor (beta chain) sequence together with its context. Its antigen is not known. Germline V gene data show CDR1 as LGHDT and CDR2 as YNNKEL (reference sequence). This CDR3 spans 13 amino acids. Trimming took 4 bases from V and 6 from J, leaving 9 bases between them. The method was immunoSEQ multiplex PCR; TCRdb's version includes in-frame clones alone and lacks a portion of them. The sample yields 150,000 to 200,000 clones, 92% seen once. The sample is drawn from a study of T cell responses to AZD1222 COVID-19 vaccine. Points from the study as a whole: Baseline serology detected seropositivity in only a handful of AZD1222 recipients. A mostly white British donor set with more females was recruited, and clonal diversity was possibly underestimated. Nearly half of spike-specific TCRs reportedly target unmutated variant regions. Samples come after the peak T cell response, not at day 14.

The sample in question was peripheral blood, obtained on day 0 of AZD1222 vaccination. The chain couples TRBV3-1 (or the pseudogene TRBV3-2) to TRBJ2-2; D remains unclear. The clonotype comes from an adult in good health. CDR3: CASSRTGAGELFF. DNA of the CDR3: TGTGCCAGCAGCCGCACGGGCGCCGGGGAGCTGTTTTTT.